These T cell receptor beta chains were read from a single sample in a study of cytomegalovirus exposure and HLA in healthy donors. Produced via immunoSEQ multiplex PCR; TCRdb's table is partial and in-frame only. The table includes around 61,000 clones, 70% to 85% detected once. Sequencing was performed on PBMCs. The source of these receptors is a man aged 35 to 55 in good health and CMV-seronegative. Each CDR3 is given with its conserved first and last residue. The D gene is left open where the match is weak. The size of a clone is reported for some rows only, either as once, few or many, or as a class for expanded clones.

length	size	V	D	J	CDR3	DNA
15	NA	TRBV19	NA	TRBJ1-6	CASTFSTGGGTPLHF	TGTGCCAGTACATTTAGCACAGGCGGAGGGACACCCCTCCACTTT
15	NA	TRBV11-2	NA	TRBJ1-2	CASSAFGQLNYGYTF	TGTGCCAGCAGCGCATTCGGACAGTTAAACTATGGCTACACCTTC
13	NA	TRBV9	NA	TRBJ1-6	CASSPTWNSPLHF	TGTGCCAGCAGCCCTACTTGGAATTCACCCCTCCACTTT
16	few	TRBV6-5	TRBD2	TRBJ2-1	CASSYSTSGVYNEQFF	TGTGCCAGCAGTTACTCGACTAGCGGGGTATACAATGAGCAGTTCTTC
12	NA	TRBV7-2	NA	TRBJ2-7	CASSQWPRGQYF	TGTGCCAGCAGCCAATGGCCGCGGGGGCAGTACTTC
14	NA	TRBV27	NA	TRBJ2-7	CASSLSHNSYEQYF	TGTGCCAGCAGTTTATCCCACAACTCCTACGAGCAGTACTTC
13	NA	TRBV29-1	NA	TRBJ2-2	CSVWTENTGELFF	TGCAGCGTGTGGACAGAAAACACCGGGGAGCTGTTTTTT
15	NA	TRBV28	NA	TRBJ2-6	CASSLSGTGANVLTF	TGTGCCAGCAGTTTATCAGGGACAGGGGCCAACGTCCTGACTTTC
14	NA	TRBV5-1	NA	TRBJ2-7	CASSLDGSPYEQYF	TGCGCCAGCAGCTTAGACGGGTCCCCCTACGAGCAGTACTTC
14	NA	TRBV7-9	TRBD1	TRBJ1-1	CASSANTGGSEAFF	TGTGCCAGCAGCGCCAATACAGGGGGAAGTGAAGCTTTCTTT
16	NA	TRBV10-2	TRBD1	TRBJ1-6	CASREATGGGGSPLHF	TGCGCCAGCAGGGAGGCCACAGGGGGCGGCGGTTCACCCCTCCACTTT
16	NA	TRBV19	NA	TRBJ2-1	CASSIDPGSSYNEQFF	TGTGCCAGTAGTATAGATCCGGGATCATCCTACAATGAGCAGTTCTTC
13	NA	TRBV2	NA	TRBJ1-4	CASSGNREEKLFF	TGTGCCAGCAGTGGAAACAGAGAAGAAAAACTGTTTTTT
14	NA	TRBV6-5	NA	TRBJ1-3	CASSYRGPGNTIYF	TGTGCCAGCAGTTACAGGGGCCCTGGAAACACCATATATTTT
15	once	TRBV5-4	NA	TRBJ2-7	CASSLGTRSSYEQYF	TGTGCCAGCAGCTTGGGGACTCGGAGCTCCTACGAGCAGTACTTC
15	NA	TRBV5-1	TRBD1	TRBJ1-5	CASSPGTGAVTPQHF	TGCGCCAGCAGCCCTGGGACAGGGGCGGTGACGCCCCAGCATTTT
13	NA	TRBV11-3	TRBD1	TRBJ1-1	CASSQGANTEAFF	TGTGCCAGCAGCCAGGGGGCGAACACTGAAGCTTTCTTT